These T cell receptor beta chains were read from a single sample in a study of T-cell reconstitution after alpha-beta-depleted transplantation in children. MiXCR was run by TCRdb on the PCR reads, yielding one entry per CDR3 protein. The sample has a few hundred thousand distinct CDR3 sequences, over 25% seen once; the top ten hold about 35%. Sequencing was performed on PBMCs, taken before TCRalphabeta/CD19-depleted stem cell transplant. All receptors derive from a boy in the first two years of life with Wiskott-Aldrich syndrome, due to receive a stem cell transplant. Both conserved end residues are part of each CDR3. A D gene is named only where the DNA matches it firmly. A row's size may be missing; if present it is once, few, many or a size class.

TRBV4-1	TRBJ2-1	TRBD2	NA	CASSQGSGRDGEQFF	TGCGCCAGCAGCCAAGGGAGCGGGAGGGATGGTGAGCAGTTCTTC
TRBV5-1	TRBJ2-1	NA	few	CASSFRLDDYNEQFF	TGCGCCAGCAGCTTCCGACTGGACGATTACAATGAGCAGTTCTTC
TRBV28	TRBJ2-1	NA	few	CASSPLRGSAHNEQFF	TGTGCCAGCAGTCCCCTTAGGGGGAGTGCCCACAATGAGCAGTTCTTC
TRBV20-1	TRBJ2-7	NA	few	CSASEAGYEQYF	TGCAGTGCTAGCGAGGCAGGCTACGAGCAGTACTTC
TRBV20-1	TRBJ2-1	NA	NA	CSAEKRNFYNEQFF	TGCAGTGCTGAAAAGCGGAACTTCTACAATGAGCAGTTCTTC
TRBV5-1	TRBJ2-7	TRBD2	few	CASTGLAGGPVYEQYF	TGCGCCAGCACCGGACTAGCGGGAGGGCCGGTATACGAGCAGTACTTC
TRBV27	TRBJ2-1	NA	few	CASGLRRNEQFF	TGTGCCAGCGGCTTACGTCGCAATGAGCAGTTCTTC
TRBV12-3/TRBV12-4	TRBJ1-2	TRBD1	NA	CANRVSNRGNYGYTF	TGTGCCAATAGAGTGTCTAACAGGGGAAACTATGGCTACACCTTC
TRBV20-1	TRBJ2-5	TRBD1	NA	CSASSLADRGETQYF	TGCAGTGCTAGTAGCTTGGCGGACAGGGGAGAGACCCAGTACTTC
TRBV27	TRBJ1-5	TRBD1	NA	CASRTGTAGQPQHF	TGTGCCAGCAGAACAGGGACAGCAGGTCAGCCCCAGCATTTT
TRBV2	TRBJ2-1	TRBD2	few	CASSELSGRFSYNEQFF	TGTGCCAGCAGTGAACTGAGCGGGAGATTTTCCTACAATGAGCAGTTCTTC
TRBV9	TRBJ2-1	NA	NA	CASSVGLQGASYNEQFF	TGTGCCAGCAGCGTAGGGCTTCAGGGCGCCTCCTACAATGAGCAGTTCTTC
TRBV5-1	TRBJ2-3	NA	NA	CASSLARRADTQYF	TGCGCCAGCAGCTTGGCCAGGCGGGCAGATACGCAGTATTTT
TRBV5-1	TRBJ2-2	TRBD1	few	CASSSGQALVTGELFF	TGCGCCAGCAGCTCGGGACAGGCCCTAGTAACCGGGGAGCTGTTTTTT
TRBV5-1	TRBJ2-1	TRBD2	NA	CASSLEWGGNEQFF	TGCGCCAGCAGCTTGGAGTGGGGGGGCAATGAGCAGTTCTTC
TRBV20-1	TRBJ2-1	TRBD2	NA	CSATPSGIRLGEQFF	TGCAGTGCTACTCCTAGCGGGATTCGGCTGGGTGAGCAGTTCTTC